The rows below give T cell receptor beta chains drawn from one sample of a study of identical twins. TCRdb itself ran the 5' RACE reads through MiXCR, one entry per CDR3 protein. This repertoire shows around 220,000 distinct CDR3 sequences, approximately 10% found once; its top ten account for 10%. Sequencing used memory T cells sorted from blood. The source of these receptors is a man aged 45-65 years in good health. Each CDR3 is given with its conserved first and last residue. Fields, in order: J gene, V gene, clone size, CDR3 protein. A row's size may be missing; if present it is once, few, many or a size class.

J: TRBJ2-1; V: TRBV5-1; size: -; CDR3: CASSPLPNTGYNEQFF
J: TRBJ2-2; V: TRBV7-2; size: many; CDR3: CASTPRTSGQSGELFF
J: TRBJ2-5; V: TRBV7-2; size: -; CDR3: CASSPGTSSYQETQYF
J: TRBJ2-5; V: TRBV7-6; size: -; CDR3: CASSLGPVAETQYF
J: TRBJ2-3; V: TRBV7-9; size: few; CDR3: CASGRTSGDTDTQYF
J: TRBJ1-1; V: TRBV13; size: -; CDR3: CATREPLRQPGLEAFF
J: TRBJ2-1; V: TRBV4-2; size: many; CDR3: CASSPTTSGVIGNEQFF
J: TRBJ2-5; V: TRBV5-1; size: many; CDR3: CASRRDRGETQYF
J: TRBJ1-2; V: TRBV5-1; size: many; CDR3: CASSLTGQGYGYTF
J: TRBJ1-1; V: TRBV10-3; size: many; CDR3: CAIRAEVTEAFF
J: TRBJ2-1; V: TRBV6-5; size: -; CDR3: CASSSPMRTGSLNEQFF
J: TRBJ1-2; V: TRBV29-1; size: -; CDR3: CSDWEGSNYGYTF
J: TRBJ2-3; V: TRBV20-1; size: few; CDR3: CSARDRSGTASTDTQYF
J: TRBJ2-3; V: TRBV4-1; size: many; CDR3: CASSLPASGPTQYF
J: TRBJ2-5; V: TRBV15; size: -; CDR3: CATSREPGEETQYF
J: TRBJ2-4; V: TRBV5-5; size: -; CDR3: CASSFDGMGKNIQYF
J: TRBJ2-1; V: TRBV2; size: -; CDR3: CASTPTWGADNEQFF
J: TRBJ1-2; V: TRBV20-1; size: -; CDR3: CSARGLAGYGYTF
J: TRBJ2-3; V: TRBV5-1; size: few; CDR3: CASSSQDQIYTDTQYF
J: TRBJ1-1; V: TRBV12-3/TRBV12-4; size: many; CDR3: CASSLSGKEAFF
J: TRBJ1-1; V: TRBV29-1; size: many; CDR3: CSVARGLNTEAFF
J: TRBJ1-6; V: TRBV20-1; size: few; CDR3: CSAKNRGWSPLHF
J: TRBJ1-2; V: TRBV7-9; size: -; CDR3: CASSLNYRAGYTF
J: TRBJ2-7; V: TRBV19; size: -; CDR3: CASSFRGLDHEQYF
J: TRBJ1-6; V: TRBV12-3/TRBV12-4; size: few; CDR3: CASSPGTSYNSPLHF
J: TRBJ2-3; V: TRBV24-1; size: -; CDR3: CATSDPSGRGLATDTQYF
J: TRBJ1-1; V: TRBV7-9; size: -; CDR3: CASSFTVEAFF
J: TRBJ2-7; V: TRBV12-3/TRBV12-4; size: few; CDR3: CASSFSGGAYEQYF